These T cell receptor beta chains were read from a single sample in a study of blood T cell repertoires in COVID-19. Assay used: immunoSEQ multiplex PCR; TCRdb lists only in-frame clones, some missing. The profile shows 130,000 or so clones, approximately 83% of them singletons. The sequencing sample was made of peripheral blood. The receptors originated from a woman between 65 and 79 years old with acute or convalescent COVID-19. Each CDR3 is given with its conserved first and last residue. The D gene is left open where the match is weak. Expanded clones get a size class; other rows say once, few or many, or leave the size out.

CDR3,DNA,D,V,J,size
CASSFTGLVSEAFF,TGTGCCAGCAGTTTCACCGGGTTGGTTAGTGAAGCTTTCTTT,NA,TRBV27,TRBJ1-1,once
CASSPLAGGLNEQFF,TGTGCCAGCAGCCCGTTAGCGGGGGGGCTCAATGAGCAGTTCTTC,TRBD2,TRBV7-3,TRBJ2-1,NA
CASSFWGELREQFF,TGTGCCAGCAGCTTTTGGGGGGAGCTACGAGAGCAGTTCTTC,NA,TRBV7-6,TRBJ2-1,NA
CASSLDSGLMTEAFF,TGTGCCAGCAGCTTAGATTCGGGGTTAATGACTGAAGCTTTCTTT,NA,TRBV11-2,TRBJ1-1,NA
CASSPGTGSGANVLTF,TGTGCCAGTAGTCCCGGGACAGGGTCCGGGGCCAACGTCCTGACTTTC,TRBD1,TRBV19,TRBJ2-6,NA
CASSPGQGVNYEQYF,TGTGCCAGCTCACCCGGACAGGGTGTGAACTACGAGCAGTACTTC,TRBD1,TRBV18,TRBJ2-7,NA
CASSHSDRGWQPQHF,TGTGCCAGCAGCCACAGTGACAGGGGATGGCAGCCCCAGCATTTT,TRBD1,TRBV3-1/TRBV3-2,TRBJ1-5,NA
CASSPVIAEVNEQFF,TGTGCCAGCAGCCCTGTTATAGCGGAAGTAAATGAGCAGTTCTTC,NA,TRBV5-4,TRBJ2-1,NA
CASSYQPEDRDTEAFF,TGTGCCAGCAGTTACCAACCGGAGGACAGGGACACTGAAGCTTTCTTT,TRBD1,TRBV6-5,TRBJ1-1,NA
CASSFTGNYGYTF,TGTGCCAGCAGCTTCACAGGGAACTATGGCTACACCTTC,NA,TRBV13,TRBJ1-2,NA